This entry lists 32 T cell receptor beta chains sequenced from one sample in a study of CD8 T cell repertoires and HIV-1 epitope variants. Some clones are missing from TCRdb's copy, which holds only in-frame ones; the method was immunoSEQ multiplex PCR. Here the sample spans over 6,000 clones, less than 75% being singletons. Their specific antigens are unknown. Sequenced input: cultured CD8+ T cells derived from PBMCs. These receptors originate from a male donor with HIV.

CDR3 sequence (DNA): TGTGCCAGCAGGTGGGGACAGAACACTGAAGCTTTCTTT. It encodes CASRWGQNTEAFF. The chain is built from TRBV6-5 and TRBJ1-1; D may be TRBD1 (6 bases). Germline assignment: CDR1 MNHEY and CDR2 SVGAGI. The CDR3 consists of 13 residues. The V and J ends lost 6 bases and 1 base respectively, with 9 bases between them.

The CDR3 loop is CASSHIAGTGEQYF. CDR3 nucleotide sequence: TGTGCCAGCAGCCATATAGCAGGGACAGGGGAGCAGTACTTC. This chain uses TRBV7-2 with TRBJ2-7, with 9 bases that match TRBD1. V was pared by 5 bases and J by 7 bases, with 9 bases of the junction left unmatched. The CDR3 runs to 14 residues. Germline assignment: CDR1 SGHTA and CDR2 FQGNSA. The full variable domain, its missing parts supplied by reference TRBV7-2 and TRBJ2-7, is GAGVSQSPSNKVTEKGKDVELRCDPISGHTALYWYRQSLGQGLEFLIYFQGNSAPDKSGLPSDRFSAERTGGSVSTLTIQRTQQEDSAVYLCASSHIAGTGEQYFGPGTRLTVT.

The V gene is TRBV28, the J gene TRBJ1-6; D remains ambiguous. The CDR3 has 14 residues. Germline CDR1 and CDR2: MDHEN and SYDVKM. Deletions cut 3 bases from V and 9 bases from J, with 12 bases between. The CDR3 region is CASSFTMRISPLHF. The DNA for the CDR3 is TGTGCCAGCAGTTTTACCATGCGTATTTCACCCCTCCACTTT.

This clone was picked up a small number of times. This sequence joins TRBV6-6 and TRBJ1-3; 8 bases map to TRBD1. From germline, CDR1 is MNHNY and CDR2 SVGAGI (reference sequence). V shed 5 bases and J 0 bases; nucleotides not matched to a gene: 6. The length of the CDR3 is 16 residues. The CDR3 DNA is TGTGCCAGCAGTCCCTGGGACAGGTCCTCTGGAAACACCATATATTTT. Translating gives CASSPWDRSSGNTIYF.

V is TRBV10-3 and J is TRBJ2-3; 9 bases line up with TRBD2. Trimming cost V 7 bases and J 4 bases; bases outside gene matches: 12. The CDR3 has 16 amino acids. In germline, CDR1 is ENHRY, CDR2 SYGVKD. The CDR3 loop reads CAIKKGGLAGSDTQYF. Here the CDR3 DNA reads TGTGCCATCAAGAAGGGGGGCCTAGCGGGGTCAGATACGCAGTATTTT.

The rearrangement uses TRBV15 and TRBJ2-7; 8 bases line up with TRBD2. This CDR3 is 17 amino acids long. Germline lookup yields CDR1 LNHNV and CDR2 YYDKDF (reference sequence). V dropped 1 base and J dropped 6; count of bases not matched to a gene: 14. CDR3 sequence: CATSRVLKAGAPLEQYF. CDR3 DNA sequence: TGTGCCACCAGCAGAGTCCTCAAAGCGGGAGCCCCTCTCGAGCAGTACTTC.

Worth noting for this clone: This same CDR3 is encoded by further DNA sequences in the sample. V is TRBV6-5 and J is TRBJ2-1; D tentatively fits TRBD1 or TRBD2 (5 bases each). The CDR3 has 12 residues. Germline V gene data show CDR1 as MNHEY and CDR2 as SVGAGI. The V and J ends lost 5 bases and 10 bases respectively, with 12 bases between them. CDR3 sequence reads: CASSPGGGEQFF. In nucleotides, the CDR3 is TGTGCCAGCAGTCCTGGGGGTGGCGAGCAGTTCTTC.

A few counts support this clone. This chain links TRBV27 with TRBJ1-2; TRBD1 aligns across 7 bases. V lost 6 bases and J lost 2; bases outside the gene matches: 3. The germline CDR1 and CDR2 sequences are MNHEY and SMNVEV (reference sequence). This CDR3 spans 13 amino acids. The CDR3: CASSLTGNYGYTF. CDR3 in DNA: TGTGCCAGCAGCCTGACAGGGAACTATGGCTACACCTTC.

The genes are TRBV7-9 and TRBJ1-2; 10 bases match TRBD1. The CDR3 runs 14 residues. Losses at the gene ends were 2 bases for V and 7 bases for J; bases not matched to a gene: 4. CDR1 is SEHNR, CDR2 FQNEAQ, per germline (reference sequence). The CDR3 loop is CASSLWTGGSGYTF. CDR3 sequence (DNA): TGTGCCAGCAGCTTATGGACAGGGGGATCTGGCTACACCTTC.

CDR3 DNA sequence: TGTGCCAGCTCACCACCGTTACTTCGCACCGGGGAGCTGTTTTTT. Protein sequence: CASSPPLLRTGELFF. The gene calls are TRBV18 and TRBJ2-2, with D unresolved. V was trimmed by 0 bases and J by 4 bases, leaving 9 bases between them. Germline lookup yields CDR1 KGHSH and CDR2 LQKENI. The CDR3 has 15 residues.

The chain uses TRBV6-1 and TRBJ2-2; TRBD2 matches at 8 bases. V trimming: 4 bases; J trimming: 6 bases; junction bases outside the gene matches: 7. This CDR3 comprises 15 residues. From germline, CDR1 is MNHNS and CDR2 SASEGT. CDR3 DNA: TGTGCCAGCAGTGTCACTAGCGGCCCCCCCGGGGAGCTGTTTTTT. This translates into CASSVTSGPPGELFF.

V gene TRBV27 combines with J gene TRBJ1-6, with 8 nucleotides matching TRBD1. The ends lost 2 bases at V and 3 bases at J; junction bases unmatched: 0. CDR3 length: 15 amino acids. Germline-derived CDR1 and CDR2 are MNHEY and SMNVEV (reference sequence). The DNA of the CDR3 is TGTGCCAGCAGTTTAGGACAGGGCTATAATTCACCCCTCCACTTT. This codes for CASSLGQGYNSPLHF.

Regarding this clone: The junction and the germline gene differ at one end; a read error may be behind it. V gene TRBV5-4 combines with J gene TRBJ2-5, with D unclear. The germline gives CDR1 SGHNT, CDR2 YYREEE (reference sequence). The CDR3 length is 13 residues. The CDR3 region is CASSSLLTETQYF. In nucleotides, the CDR3 is TGCGCCAGCAGCTCCCTTCTCACGGAGACCCAGTACTTC.

The V gene is TRBV27, the J gene TRBJ2-5; no clear D. V lost 5 bases, J lost 4 bases, and 8 bases lay in between. The germline CDR1 and CDR2 sequences are MNHEY and SMNVEV (reference sequence). The CDR3 is made up of 12 amino acids. The CDR3 here is CASSPVGETQYF. CDR3 bases: TGTGCCAGCAGTCCCGTCGGAGAGACCCAGTACTTC.

The chain carries TRBV6-6 and TRBJ2-1; D may be TRBD1 (5 bases). The CDR3 has 14 amino acids. In germline, CDR1 is MNHNY, CDR2 SVGAGI (reference sequence). V was clipped by 2 bases and J by 6 bases, with 11 bases between them. CDR3: CASSYDSSLNEQFF. CDR3 nucleotides: TGTGCCAGCAGTTACGACAGTTCCCTCAATGAGCAGTTCTTC.

By share of the sample, this clone is large (0.1 to 1%). The chain combines TRBV6-1 with TRBJ2-7; 9 positions match TRBD1. Germline assignment: CDR1 MNHNS and CDR2 SASEGT. Losses at the gene ends were 6 bases for V and 0 bases for J; bases not matched to a gene: 3. The length of the CDR3 is 14 residues. CDR3 region: CASRQGASSYEQYF. Written as DNA, the CDR3 is TGTGCCAGCAGACAGGGGGCTTCCTCCTACGAGCAGTACTTC.

The chain joins TRBV18 to TRBJ2-7; D is perhaps TRBD2 (5 bases). CDR3 length equals 11 residues. Looked up from germline, CDR1 is KGHSH and CDR2 is LQKENI. With 5 bases removed from V and 6 bases from J, the gap between germline ends came to 8 bases. Here the CDR3 reads CASSIGSEQYF. CDR3 nucleotide sequence: TGTGCCAGCTCAATTGGGAGCGAGCAGTACTTC.

This clone came up a few times. This chain connects TRBV18 to TRBJ2-7; 7 positions match TRBD1. Per the germline V gene, CDR1 is KGHSH and CDR2 is LQKENI. CDR3 length: 15 residues. V lost 2 bases and J lost 4; bases outside the gene matches: 8. For the CDR3, the DNA is TGTGCCAGCTCACCATCTCAAGGGGGCCTTTACGAGCAGTACTTC. It codes for CASSPSQGGLYEQYF.

This chain connects TRBV5-5 to TRBJ2-2, with D uncertain. The CDR3 runs 13 residues. The V end was cut by 1 base, the J end by 6 bases, with 7 bases between. The germline CDR1 and CDR2 sequences are SGHKS and YYEKEE (reference sequence). The CDR3 loop is CASSLWLSGELFF. CDR3 nucleotides: TGTGCCAGCAGCTTGTGGCTTTCCGGGGAGCTGTTTTTT.

The chain recombines TRBV30 with TRBJ1-1; the match to TRBD1 covers 8 bases. Unmatched junction bases numbered 12, after V lost 3 bases and J lost 6 bases. The germline gives CDR1 GTSNPN, CDR2 SVGIG (reference sequence). This CDR3 is 15 amino acids long. CDR3 residues: CAWRDFGQGDPEAFF. DNA of the CDR3: TGTGCCTGGAGAGATTTCGGACAGGGAGATCCTGAAGCTTTCTTT.

This chain connects TRBV6-1 to TRBJ2-7, with no clear D. From germline, CDR1 is MNHNS and CDR2 SASEGT. V lost 1 base, J lost 0 bases, and 4 bases lay in between. The CDR3 consists of 13 residues. Here the CDR3 reads CASSEGVSYEQYF. In nucleotides, the CDR3 is TGTGCCAGCAGTGAAGGTGTCTCCTACGAGCAGTACTTC.

The chain has TRBV27 and TRBJ2-7; 9 bases align to TRBD2. The CDR3 length is 17 residues. Germline V CDR1 and CDR2: MNHEY, SMNVEV (reference sequence). J was trimmed by 0 bases and V by 10 bases; bases with no gene match: 16. The CDR3, as DNA: TGTGCCACCCTCGAAAGGGCGGGAGGGTCGAGCTCCTACGAGCAGTACTTC. Residues: CATLERAGGSSSYEQYF.

This chain uses TRBV27 with TRBJ1-2; D is unresolved. This CDR3 region has 17 residues. CDR1 is MNHEY and CDR2 is SMNVEV in the germline V gene (reference sequence). With 0 bases removed from V and 1 base from J, the gap between germline ends came to 15 bases. The CDR3 region is CASSLSAGFRLNYGYTF. The CDR3 DNA sequence: TGTGCCAGCAGTTTATCGGCCGGGTTCCGACTTAACTATGGCTACACCTTC.

V and J are TRBV10-2 and TRBJ2-7; 8 bases agree with TRBD1. Germline CDR1 is WSHSY and CDR2 is SAAADI. The CDR3 loop spans 16 amino acids. Germline trimming cut 0 bases from V and 2 bases from J; bases unmatched to any gene: 6. The CDR3 DNA follows: TGCGCCAGCAGTGAGTCGAAACAGGGGGATACCTACGAGCAGTACTTC. This sequence encodes CASSESKQGDTYEQYF.

This clone was seen a single time. The chain is built from TRBV11-1 and TRBJ2-1; D gene unclear. CDR1 is SGHAT and CDR2 is FQDESV in the germline V gene (reference sequence). With 1 base removed from V and 0 bases from J, the gap between germline ends came to 13 bases. This CDR3 is built from 17 residues. The CDR3 DNA follows: TGTGCCAGCAGCTTAGGGGAAGGGTCCCCCTCCTACAATGAGCAGTTCTTC. It translates to CASSLGEGSPSYNEQFF.

V and J are TRBV7-3 and TRBJ2-1; 9 bases align to TRBD1. V lost 4 bases to trimming and J lost 2 bases; unmatched junction nucleotides: 3. This CDR3 is 15 amino acids long. CDR1 and CDR2 from the germline V gene are SGHTA and FQGTGA. The CDR3 sequence: CASSWRQGAYNEQFF. The CDR3 DNA reads TGTGCCAGCAGCTGGAGACAGGGGGCCTACAATGAGCAGTTCTTC.

This clone was seen more than once but under ten times. The chain combines TRBV28 with TRBJ2-3; tentatively, D is TRBD2 (6 bases). Trimming left V 1 base short and J 6 bases short, with 11 bases between. Germline CDR1 MDHEN, CDR2 SYDVKM. The CDR3 contains 14 residues. CDR3 bases: TGTGCCAGCAGTTTATTGGGGGGAATGGATACGCAGTATTTT. Its protein product is CASSLLGGMDTQYF.

The rearrangement uses TRBV4-3 and TRBJ1-2; TRBD1 might be the D (5 bases). This CDR3 comprises 15 residues. Germline V gene lookup returns CDR1 LGHNA and CDR2 YSLEER. V lost 0 bases and J 4 bases, leaving 12 bases between the germline ends. CDR3 loop: CASSQDITGLYGYTF. DNA for the CDR3: TGCGCCAGCAGCCAAGATATCACGGGGCTCTATGGCTACACCTTC.

The chain combines TRBV28 with TRBJ2-7; D gene uncertain. The CDR3 spans 13 residues. The V gene lost 1 base and the J gene lost 2 bases, with 6 bases spanning the gap. CDR1 is MDHEN, CDR2 SYDVKM, per germline. CDR3 sequence (DNA): TGTGCCAGCAGTTTATCGTCAACCTACGAGCAGTACTTC. Encoded protein: CASSLSSTYEQYF.

The rearrangement links TRBV5-1 to TRBJ2-3; D is possibly TRBD1 (5 bases). This CDR3 is built from 16 residues. Trimming removed 6 bases at V and 0 bases at J, with 17 bases between. CDR1 is SGHRS and CDR2 is YFSETQ in the germline V gene. CDR3 in DNA: TGCGCCAGCAACCCCCGTGGGGCGTCTAGCACAGATACGCAGTATTTT. This translates into CASNPRGASSTDTQYF. The full variable domain, its missing parts supplied by reference TRBV5-1 and TRBJ2-3, is KAGVTQTPRYLIKTRGQQVTLSCSPISGHRSVSWYQQTPGQGLQFLFEYFSETQRNKGNFPGRFSGRQFSNSRSEMNVSTLELGDSALYLCASNPRGASSTDTQYFGPGTRLTVL.

The rearrangement uses TRBV28 and TRBJ1-3, with 8 bases aligning to TRBD1. The CDR3 totals 15 residues. V shed 6 bases and J 4 bases; nucleotides not matched to a gene: 8. The germline gives CDR1 MDHEN, CDR2 SYDVKM. CDR3 nucleotide sequence: TGTGCCAGCAGCCCCCCGACAGGGGTGGGAAACACCATATATTTT. It encodes CASSPPTGVGNTIYF.

This clone was recorded only once. This sequence joins TRBV28 and TRBJ1-4, with a tentative D call TRBD1 (5 bases). The CDR3 runs to 14 residues. V was clipped by 8 bases and J by 0 bases, with 10 bases between them. From germline, CDR1 is MDHEN and CDR2 SYDVKM. Written as DNA, the CDR3 is TGTGCCAGCCGCCAGACAGCAACTAATGAAAAACTGTTTTTT. Translation: CASRQTATNEKLFF.